These 26 T cell receptor beta chains were sequenced from one sample in a study of beta chain features in type 1 diabetes. General study findings and limits: All four CD4+ subsets of Type 1 diabetes patients contained TCRB CDR3s that were moderately but significantly shorter.

The whole isolated RNA underwent reverse transcription, so sequencing captured expressed TCRB transcripts. Data came from immunoSEQ multiplex PCR; TCRdb stores just in-frame clones and leaves some out. Of hundreds of thousands of clones in the sample, 11% to 15% were seen once. These receptors' targets are unknown. What was sequenced was naive CD4+ T cells from blood. These receptors originate from a man aged 18 to 35 with type 1 diabetes.

This clone appeared a few times. The chain links TRBV4-2 to TRBJ2-3; 9 bases match TRBD1. Germline V gene data show CDR1 as LGHNA and CDR2 as YNFKEQ. Trimming at V came to 1 base and at J to 3 bases, leaving 5 bases not matched to a gene. This CDR3 region has 16 residues. CDR3 in amino acids: CASSQGSGQGTDTQYF. CDR3 bases: TGTGCCAGCAGCCAAGGGAGTGGACAGGGGACAGATACGCAGTATTTT.

In this sample, this clone turned up a few times. The V and J genes are TRBV28 and TRBJ2-4; a weak D match, TRBD1 (5 bases). The CDR3 covers 14 residues. Germline V lookup: CDR1 MDHEN, CDR2 SYDVKM. Trimming shortened V by 2 bases and J by 6 bases, and 11 bases separated the two germline ends. The CDR3 DNA reads TGTGCCAGCAGTTTAGACCAGGGCGGAAACATTCAGTACTTC. Protein product: CASSLDQGGNIQYF.

This clone occurred a few times. The V and J genes are TRBV28 and TRBJ2-7; D remains unclear. Germline V lookup: CDR1 MDHEN, CDR2 SYDVKM. The CDR3 contains 12 residues. V lost 6 bases and J lost 2, with 8 bases in between. The CDR3 bases are TGTGCCAGCAGACCGTCCCCCTACGAGCAGTACTTC. It encodes CASRPSPYEQYF.

This clone has just a few counts. The V gene is TRBV2, the J gene TRBJ2-5; D remains ambiguous. Looked up from germline, CDR1 is SNHLY and CDR2 is FYNNEI. This CDR3 spans 12 amino acids. V lost 6 bases to trimming and J lost 4 bases, with 9 bases between them. The DNA of the CDR3 is TGTGCCAGCAGGCCAGTTGGAGAGACCCAGTACTTC. This sequence encodes CASRPVGETQYF.

This chain links TRBV18 with TRBJ2-7, with D perhaps matching TRBD1 (5 bases). The germline CDR1 and CDR2 sequences are KGHSH and LQKENI. The CDR3 contains 14 residues. V lost 5 bases and J 0 bases, leaving 11 bases between the germline ends. The CDR3 DNA reads as TGTGCCAGCTCATTCGACAGAAGCTCCTACGAGCAGTACTTC. It specifies CASSFDRSSYEQYF.

There are a few counts of this clone. The chain employs TRBV18 and TRBJ1-1, with D possibly TRBD1 on 6 matching bases. The germline gives CDR1 KGHSH, CDR2 LQKENI. V gave up 3 bases and J gave up 2 bases, with 22 bases separating them. CDR3 length equals 18 residues. CDR3 sequence (DNA): TGTGCCAGCTCACCTGGGTTGAAGTTAATGACAGGTAACACTGAAGCTTTCTTT. Its protein is CASSPGLKLMTGNTEAFF.

V usage is TRBV4-1 and J usage is TRBJ1-1; D is unclear. Germline V gives CDR1 MGHRA, CDR2 YSYEKL. V was cut by 0 bases and J by 0 bases, with 2 bases left in between. This CDR3 spans 13 amino acids. CDR3 DNA sequence: TGCGCCAGCAGCCAAGACCTGAACACTGAAGCTTTCTTT. Encoded protein: CASSQDLNTEAFF.

The sample holds a few counts of this clone. The J gene is TRBJ2-3, the V gene TRBV5-1, with 10 bases aligning to TRBD1. The CDR3 loop spans 16 amino acids. The V gene's germline CDR1 is SGHRS and CDR2 YFSETQ. With V trimmed by 3 bases and J by 4 bases, 8 bases remained unmatched. CDR3 protein: CASSYGQGVSADTQYF. The CDR3 nucleotides are TGCGCCAGCAGCTACGGACAGGGGGTCTCCGCAGATACGCAGTATTTT. The whole variable domain, remainder taken from reference TRBV5-1 and TRBJ2-3, is KAGVTQTPRYLIKTRGQQVTLSCSPISGHRSVSWYQQTPGQGLQFLFEYFSETQRNKGNFPGRFSGRQFSNSRSEMNVSTLELGDSALYLCASSYGQGVSADTQYFGPGTRLTVL.

J is TRBJ2-1 and V is TRBV5-1; 8 bases map to TRBD2. The trim removed 0 bases at V and 9 bases at J, leaving 11 bases unmatched. Germline-derived CDR1 and CDR2 are SGHRS and YFSETQ. This CDR3 spans 16 amino acids. CDR3 nucleotides: TGCGCCAGCAGCTTGGACACTAGCGGCTTTAGCGGTGAGCAGTTCTTC. Translated, it gives CASSLDTSGFSGEQFF. Full variable domain (outside the CDR3, taken from reference TRBV5-1 and TRBJ2-1): KAGVTQTPRYLIKTRGQQVTLSCSPISGHRSVSWYQQTPGQGLQFLFEYFSETQRNKGNFPGRFSGRQFSNSRSEMNVSTLELGDSALYLCASSLDTSGFSGEQFFGPGTRLTVL.

This chain joins TRBV7-9 and TRBJ2-7; TRBD1 matches 9 bases. The CDR3 has 15 amino acids. Germline trimming cut 3 bases from V and 3 bases from J; bases unmatched to any gene: 6. In germline, CDR1 is SEHNR, CDR2 FQNEAQ (reference sequence). The CDR3 DNA is TGTGCCAGCAGCTTCGAAGGACAGGGGTTCTACGAGCAGTACTTC. Residues: CASSFEGQGFYEQYF. Based on the CDR3 plus reference TRBV7-9 and TRBJ2-7, the full variable domain is DTGVSQNPRHKITKRGQNVTFRCDPISEHNRLYWYRQTLGQGPEFLTYFQNEAQLEKSRLLSDRFSAERPKGSFSTLEIQRTEQGDSAMYLCASSFEGQGFYEQYFGPGTRLTVT.

This clone appeared a few times. The CDR3 loop is CASSYSGGVNEQYF. The DNA for the CDR3 is TGTGCCAGCAGTTACAGCGGGGGGGTTAACGAGCAGTACTTC. The genes are TRBV6-6 and TRBJ2-7; TRBD2 matches 10 bases. This CDR3 has 14 residues. Trimming at V came to 2 bases and at J to 5 bases, leaving 3 bases not matched to a gene. CDR1 is MNHNY and CDR2 is SVGAGI in the germline V gene (reference sequence).

A few counts support this clone. The genes are TRBV7-2 and TRBJ2-3; TRBD2 agrees at 8 bases. Germline trimming cut 1 base from V and 5 bases from J; bases unmatched to any gene: 8. The germline V gene encodes CDR1 SGHTA and CDR2 FQGNSA. The CDR3 has 16 amino acids. CDR3 loop: CASSLGSGRSRDTQYF. In nucleotides, the CDR3 is TGTGCCAGCAGCTTAGGGAGCGGGAGATCTCGAGATACGCAGTATTTT.

The genes are TRBV7-2 and TRBJ2-7, with 9 bases fitting TRBD1. The CDR3 contains 15 residues. V shed 6 bases and J 4 bases; nucleotides not matched to a gene: 10. Germline values: CDR1 SGHTA, CDR2 FQGNSA. CDR3 bases: TGTGCCAGCAGATACACAACCGGGACAGGGTACGAGCAGTACTTC. It is translated as CASRYTTGTGYEQYF.

This clone appeared a few times. V and J are TRBV4-1 and TRBJ2-5; the match to TRBD2 covers 8 bases. This CDR3 is 17 amino acids long. With 0 bases clipped from V and 3 bases from J, the junction kept 9 bases outside the gene matches. From germline, CDR1 is MGHRA and CDR2 YSYEKL. The DNA of the CDR3 is TGCGCCAGCAGCCAAGATGGGCGAGCGGGGGCGGAAGAGACCCAGTACTTC. Its translation is CASSQDGRAGAEETQYF.

This clone turned up a few times. The J gene is TRBJ2-1, the V gene TRBV7-2, with 10 bases fitting TRBD1. CDR3 size: 15 residues. With V trimmed by 4 bases and J by 5 bases, 5 bases remained unmatched. Germline CDR1 SGHTA, CDR2 FQGNSA. CDR3 in DNA: TGTGCCAGCAGCTCCCCGGACAGGGGGGACAATGAGCAGTTCTTC. It is translated as CASSSPDRGDNEQFF.

There are a few counts of this clone. This chain links TRBV19 with TRBJ2-7, with 13 bases identical to TRBD2. There are 16 residues in the CDR3. Trimming at V came to 6 bases and at J to 5 bases, leaving 10 bases not matched to a gene. The germline V gene has CDR1 LNHDA and CDR2 SQIVND (reference sequence). The CDR3 reads CASRQGGLAGVNEQYF. The CDR3 DNA reads as TGTGCCAGTAGGCAAGGAGGACTAGCGGGAGTTAACGAGCAGTACTTC.

The chain employs TRBV4-1 and TRBJ1-2; D might be TRBD1 (5 bases). V was trimmed by 1 base and J by 2 bases, leaving 11 bases between them. The germline V gene has CDR1 MGHRA and CDR2 YSYEKL. The CDR3 runs 15 residues. CDR3 DNA: TGCGCCAGCAGCCAAGTTGTCAGGGCCAACTATGGCTACACCTTC. Translated, it gives CASSQVVRANYGYTF.

This clone was detected only a few times. The gene calls are TRBV29-1 and TRBJ2-7; D is ambiguous. From germline, CDR1 is SQVTM and CDR2 ANQGSEA. Trimming took off 4 bases at V and 0 bases at J, with 10 bases between the two ends. CDR3 length: 13 amino acids. In DNA, the CDR3 is TGCAGCGTTGTACGGCGGAGCTCCTACGAGCAGTACTTC. Translation: CSVVRRSSYEQYF.

There are a few counts of this clone. The rearrangement uses TRBV30 and TRBJ2-1; TRBD2 matches at 7 bases. The germline CDR1 and CDR2 sequences are GTSNPN and SVGIG (reference sequence). The CDR3 extends over 15 amino acids. V lost 2 bases and J lost 2; bases outside the gene matches: 6. CDR3 in amino acids: CAWSPLAGAYNEQFF. Written as DNA, the CDR3 is TGTGCCTGGAGTCCGTTAGCGGGCGCCTACAATGAGCAGTTCTTC.

This clone occurred a few times. This sequence joins TRBV9 and TRBJ1-2, with 12 bases identical to TRBD1. The length of the CDR3 is 16 residues. Germline V CDR1 and CDR2: SGDLS, YYNGEE. Germline trimming cut 4 bases from V and 4 bases from J; bases unmatched to any gene: 8. The CDR3 DNA follows: TGTGCCAGCAGCTCGGGACAGGGGGCTCAATTCTATGGCTACACCTTC. Residues: CASSSGQGAQFYGYTF.

This clone was picked up many times. This chain joins TRBV2 and TRBJ2-4, with D possibly being TRBD1 (6 bases). The CDR3 contains 15 residues. Trimming cost V 6 bases and J 5 bases, with 17 bases left between them. From germline, CDR1 is SNHLY and CDR2 FYNNEI. CDR3 sequence: CASSGSGEYQNIQYF. The CDR3 DNA reads as TGTGCCAGCAGCGGCTCAGGGGAGTACCAAAACATTCAGTACTTC.

The rearrangement links TRBV10-3 to TRBJ2-4, with 7 bases aligning to TRBD2. Germline CDR1 ENHRY, CDR2 SYGVKD. The CDR3 contains 18 residues. Unmatched junction bases numbered 12, after V lost 4 bases and J lost 0 bases. The chain's CDR3 is CAISGTNQGGLAKNIQYF. The DNA of the CDR3 is TGTGCCATCAGTGGGACGAATCAGGGAGGGTTAGCCAAAAACATTCAGTACTTC.

The genes are TRBV4-2 and TRBJ1-5, with 10 bases identical to TRBD1. The CDR3 runs to 15 residues. J was trimmed by 2 bases and V by 5 bases; bases with no gene match: 3. Germline CDR1 reads LGHNA; CDR2 reads YNFKEQ. The CDR3 nucleotides read TGTGCCAGCAGCTTTGGACAGGGGGGCAATCAGCCCCAGCATTTT. This encodes CASSFGQGGNQPQHF.

The chain is built from TRBV1 and TRBJ2-5; no DNA check was done on the table's D call, TRBD2. TRBV1 counts as a pseudogene. The CDR3 contains 12 residues. CDR3 DNA sequence: TGCACCAGCAGCCAAGACGGAGAGACCCAGTACTTC. Its translation: CTSSQDGETQYF.

The chain couples TRBV27 to TRBJ2-7; 10 bases are a match to TRBD1. Losses at the gene ends were 5 bases for V and 6 bases for J; bases not matched to a gene: 7. This CDR3 is 14 amino acids long. CDR1 and CDR2 from the germline V gene are MNHEY and SMNVEV (reference sequence). The CDR3 DNA reads TGTGCCAGCAGTAAACGGGACAGGGGACTCGAGCAGTACTTC. It is translated as CASSKRDRGLEQYF.

This clone came up a few times. The rearrangement uses TRBV7-6 and TRBJ2-2, with D unclear. Looked up from germline, CDR1 is SGHVS and CDR2 is FNYEAQ. Trimming took off 1 base at V and 1 base at J, with 13 bases between the two ends. The CDR3 has 17 residues. CDR3 loop: CASSLGRQRGNTGELFF. The CDR3 region has the DNA TGTGCCAGCAGCTTAGGGCGGCAGAGAGGGAACACCGGGGAGCTGTTTTTT.